The 22 T cell receptor beta chains given below trace back to one sample, sequenced in a study of technical replicates of blood from a few donors. The protocol was immunoSEQ multiplex PCR, while the TCRdb copy is restricted to in-frame clones and leaves out a portion. The sample has about 70,000 clones; almost 99% are singletons. Input material: T cells isolated from PBMCs. Receptors originate from a human donor in good health.

The chain couples TRBV10-3 to TRBJ2-7; 7 bases are a match to TRBD1. The CDR3 contains 16 residues. Unmatched junction bases numbered 8, after V lost 0 bases and J lost 3 bases. Germline loops: CDR1 ENHRY, CDR2 SYGVKD. The CDR3 bases are TGTGCCATCAGTGAGTCGGACTGGACAGGCTTCTACGAGCAGTACTTC. It is translated as CAISESDWTGFYEQYF.

This chain links TRBV21-1 with TRBJ2-7; TRBD2 reflects the table's D call only, with no check against the DNA. TRBV21-1 represents a pseudogene. The CDR3 is 17 residues long. The CDR3 reads CASSWRRAGGPTYEQYF. DNA for the CDR3: TGTGCCAGCAGCTGGAGACGAGCGGGAGGCCCTACCTACGAGCAGTACTTC.

The V call is TRBV6-5, the J call TRBJ2-7; unclear D gene. Looked up from germline, CDR1 is MNHEY and CDR2 is SVGAGI. The CDR3 has 10 residues. Deletions cut 2 bases from V and 7 bases from J, with 3 bases between. The CDR3 spells CASSYPEQYF. The CDR3 DNA reads as TGTGCCAGCAGTTACCCTGAGCAGTACTTC.

The gene calls are TRBV6-5 and TRBJ2-7, with TRBD2 matching 7 bases. The CDR3 consists of 15 residues. The V and J ends lost 0 bases and 0 bases, in that order; junction bases with no gene match: 2. CDR1 and CDR2 (germline): MNHEY, SVGAGI. CDR3 coding DNA: TGTGCCAGCAGTTACTCGGGCGGGAGCTCCTACGAGCAGTACTTC. Its protein is CASSYSGGSSYEQYF.

The chain employs TRBV14 and TRBJ2-2; D is unclear. This CDR3 contains 13 residues. Looked up from germline, CDR1 is SGHDN and CDR2 is FVKESK. V lost 1 base to trimming and J lost 7 bases, with 7 bases between them. The CDR3 region is CASSQAPGGELFF. For the CDR3, the DNA is TGTGCCAGCAGCCAAGCTCCGGGCGGGGAGCTGTTTTTT. The complete variable domain, with remaining parts taken from reference TRBV14 and TRBJ2-2, reads EAGVTQFPSHSVIEKGQTVTLRCDPISGHDNLYWYRRVMGKEIKFLLHFVKESKQDESGMPNNRFLAERTGGTYSTLKVQPAELEDSGVYFCASSQAPGGELFFGEGSRLTVL.

V usage is TRBV7-8 and J usage is TRBJ1-1, with 8 bases aligning to TRBD1. This CDR3 comprises 16 residues. Losses at the gene ends were 4 bases for V and 1 base for J; bases not matched to a gene: 8. Germline lookup yields CDR1 SGHVS and CDR2 FQNEAQ. The CDR3 sequence: CASSSPGQEPNTEAFF. The CDR3 nucleotides are TGTGCCAGCAGCTCCCCGGGACAGGAGCCGAACACTGAAGCTTTCTTT.

This clone showed up just once. The chain links TRBV7-3 to TRBJ2-7; perhaps TRBD1 as D (6 bases). Germline V lookup: CDR1 SGHTA, CDR2 FQGTGA. V gave up 1 base and J gave up 2 bases, with 9 bases separating them. The CDR3 is 14 amino acids. The CDR3 is CASSLRGQAYEQYF. The CDR3 DNA is TGTGCCAGCAGCTTAAGGGGGCAGGCCTACGAGCAGTACTTC.

This chain joins TRBV6-6 and TRBJ2-7; 10 nucleotides line up with TRBD2. With 5 bases clipped from V and 3 bases from J, the junction kept 10 bases outside the gene matches. This CDR3 comprises 16 residues. Germline values: CDR1 MNHNY, CDR2 SVGAGI (reference sequence). The CDR3 loop reads CASSGGSGRVNYEQYF. The CDR3 DNA is TGTGCCAGCAGTGGAGGAAGCGGGAGGGTAAACTACGAGCAGTACTTC.

The rearrangement joins TRBV11-3 to TRBJ2-1; TRBD2 matches 11 bases. The CDR3 covers 17 residues. After removal of 0 bases from V and 7 bases from J, the junction contained 8 bases not matched to a gene. Germline V lookup: CDR1 SGHNT, CDR2 YENEEA. This chain's CDR3 is CASSLDGTSGYLNEQFF. CDR3 DNA sequence: TGTGCCAGCAGCTTAGATGGGACTAGCGGTTATCTAAATGAGCAGTTCTTC.

The chain carries TRBV28 and TRBJ2-7; 8 bases map to TRBD2. Germline V gives CDR1 MDHEN, CDR2 SYDVKM. CDR3 length: 14 residues. Trimming took 7 bases from V and 5 from J; bases not matched to a gene: 10. The chain's CDR3 is CASTRGLDYDEQYF. The DNA for the CDR3 is TGTGCCAGCACCCGGGGACTAGACTACGACGAGCAGTACTTC.

Note on this clone: One end of the junction varies from germline; a read error may be responsible. The chain links TRBV10-1 to TRBJ2-2; maybe TRBD2 (6 bases). Germline V gene sequence: CDR1 WNHNN, CDR2 SYGVQD (reference sequence). There are 15 residues in the CDR3. CDR3 loop: CASGDTERDTGELFF. DNA for the CDR3: TGCGCCAGCGGTGACACGGAGCGGGACACCGGGGAGCTGTTTTTT.

This chain uses TRBV2 with TRBJ2-3; D is uncertain. The CDR3 totals 13 residues. V was trimmed by 6 bases and J by 3 bases, leaving 10 bases between them. The germline CDR1 and CDR2 sequences are SNHLY and FYNNEI. CDR3 residues: CASRETPTDTQYF. CDR3 coding DNA: TGTGCCAGCAGAGAAACACCAACAGATACGCAGTATTTT.

This clone was observed a single time. This chain connects TRBV13 to TRBJ1-1, with D tentatively TRBD1 (6 bases). CDR3 length equals 14 residues. The germline CDR1 and CDR2 sequences are PRHDT and FYEKMQ (reference sequence). V lost 5 bases and J lost 5, with 15 bases in between. The CDR3 sequence: CASSTPDRLTEAFF. DNA for the CDR3: TGTGCCAGCAGCACCCCCGACAGGCTTACTGAAGCTTTCTTT.

The chain links TRBV18 to TRBJ2-7; 9 bases agree with TRBD2. After removal of 2 bases from V and 4 bases from J, the junction contained 0 bases not matched to a gene. Germline CDR1 KGHSH, CDR2 LQKENI. The CDR3 loop spans 13 amino acids. Here the CDR3 DNA reads TGTGCCAGCTCACCAGCGGGAGGGTACGAGCAGTACTTC. Translating gives CASSPAGGYEQYF.

V usage is TRBV7-6 and J usage is TRBJ2-5; 12 bases line up with TRBD2. CDR1 is SGHVS and CDR2 is FNYEAQ in the germline V gene. The CDR3 length is 17 residues. The junction had 15 bases not matched to a gene; V was cut back by 8 bases and J by 5 bases. The CDR3 DNA follows: TGTGCCAGCCGCCGACTAGCGGGAGCTAATATTAGGGAGACCCAGTACTTC. This codes for CASRRLAGANIRETQYF.

This chain connects TRBV7-2 to TRBJ2-3, with a tentative D call TRBD2 (6 bases). The CDR3 spans 15 residues. CDR1 and CDR2 from the germline V gene are SGHTA and FQGNSA. The ends were cut back, 0 bases at V and 2 bases at J, with 9 bases in the middle. CDR3 protein: CASSLAAGITDTQYF. CDR3 nucleotide sequence: TGTGCCAGCAGCTTAGCGGCGGGAATCACAGATACGCAGTATTTT.

On this clone itself: One end of the junction varies from germline; a read error may be responsible. The chain links TRBV27 to TRBJ2-1; 9 nucleotides align to TRBD1. There are 14 residues in the CDR3. Germline V CDR1 and CDR2: MNHEY, SMNVEV (reference sequence). CDR3 nucleotides: TGTGCCAGCAATTCCGGGACAGGGTACACTGAGCAGTTCTTC. Its protein is CASNSGTGYTEQFF.

The chain uses TRBV20-1 and TRBJ2-5, with D unresolved. Germline CDR1 reads DFQATT; CDR2 reads SNEGSKA (reference sequence). Between the trimmed V and J ends, which lost 3 bases and 3 bases, there was a span of 5 bases. The CDR3 covers 11 residues. The CDR3 sequence is CSARIEETQYF. The CDR3 bases are TGCAGTGCTAGGATAGAAGAGACCCAGTACTTC.

The chain employs TRBV4-1 and TRBJ2-7; 10 positions match TRBD1. The V gene's germline CDR1 is MGHRA and CDR2 YSYEKL. This CDR3 region has 17 residues. V dropped 0 bases and J dropped 4; count of bases not matched to a gene: 9. CDR3 sequence reads: CASSQDWRTGGVYEQYF. CDR3 nucleotides: TGCGCCAGCAGCCAAGATTGGAGGACAGGGGGGGTATACGAGCAGTACTTC.

The chain combines TRBV28 with TRBJ2-7; possible D gene TRBD2, 5 bases. Trimming removed 8 bases from V and 3 bases from J, with 17 bases in between. Looked up from germline, CDR1 is MDHEN and CDR2 is SYDVKM. The CDR3 runs to 14 residues. The CDR3 DNA reads as TGTGCCAGCCAAGACTACCCTCAGTTCTACGAGCAGTACTTC. It yields the protein CASQDYPQFYEQYF.

The CDR3 reads CASSPTGEGTEAFF. CDR3 coding DNA: TGTGCCAGCAGTCCGACAGGGGAGGGCACTGAAGCTTTCTTT. The genes are TRBV6-6 and TRBJ1-1, with 8 nucleotides matching TRBD1. Per germline, CDR1 MNHNY and CDR2 SVGAGI (reference sequence). Trimming took 5 bases from V and 4 from J; bases not matched to a gene: 6. CDR3 length: 14 amino acids.

The chain links TRBV30 to TRBJ2-2; 8 nucleotides agree with TRBD1. This CDR3 contains 12 residues. With V trimmed by 8 bases and J by 6 bases, 5 bases remained unmatched. The germline V gene encodes CDR1 GTSNPN and CDR2 SVGIG (reference sequence). CDR3 amino acids: CAKGQGPGELFF. In nucleotides, the CDR3 is TGTGCCAAAGGACAGGGCCCCGGGGAGCTGTTTTTT.